This T cell receptor beta chain came from a study of T-cell memory formation after mild COVID-19. Study findings and constraints: Among contracting clones, CD4+ were mainly CM/EM and CD8+ enriched in EMRA.

A remark on this clonotype: Its antigen is as yet unknown.

TCRdb fed the 5' RACE reads into MiXCR, producing one record per CDR3 protein. The table shows 550,000 to 700,000 distinct CDR3 sequences, with 17% occurring only once. From germline, CDR1 is MNHEY and CDR2 SVGEGT. The CDR3 consists of 15 residues. V lost 5 bases and J lost 1, with 14 bases in between. This TCR came from an adult woman who had mild COVID-19 (a few samples of this study predate the infection). Cell type and time point are not known. The sample was PBMCs or a T cell subset sorted from them (not recorded which). This chain links TRBV6-2 or TRBV6-3 with TRBJ1-1; weak D call: TRBD1 (6 bases). In nucleotides, the CDR3 is TGTGCCAGCAGTCCCGGGGGGCGAGGGAACACTGAAGCTTTCTTT. It translates to CASSPGGRGNTEAFF.